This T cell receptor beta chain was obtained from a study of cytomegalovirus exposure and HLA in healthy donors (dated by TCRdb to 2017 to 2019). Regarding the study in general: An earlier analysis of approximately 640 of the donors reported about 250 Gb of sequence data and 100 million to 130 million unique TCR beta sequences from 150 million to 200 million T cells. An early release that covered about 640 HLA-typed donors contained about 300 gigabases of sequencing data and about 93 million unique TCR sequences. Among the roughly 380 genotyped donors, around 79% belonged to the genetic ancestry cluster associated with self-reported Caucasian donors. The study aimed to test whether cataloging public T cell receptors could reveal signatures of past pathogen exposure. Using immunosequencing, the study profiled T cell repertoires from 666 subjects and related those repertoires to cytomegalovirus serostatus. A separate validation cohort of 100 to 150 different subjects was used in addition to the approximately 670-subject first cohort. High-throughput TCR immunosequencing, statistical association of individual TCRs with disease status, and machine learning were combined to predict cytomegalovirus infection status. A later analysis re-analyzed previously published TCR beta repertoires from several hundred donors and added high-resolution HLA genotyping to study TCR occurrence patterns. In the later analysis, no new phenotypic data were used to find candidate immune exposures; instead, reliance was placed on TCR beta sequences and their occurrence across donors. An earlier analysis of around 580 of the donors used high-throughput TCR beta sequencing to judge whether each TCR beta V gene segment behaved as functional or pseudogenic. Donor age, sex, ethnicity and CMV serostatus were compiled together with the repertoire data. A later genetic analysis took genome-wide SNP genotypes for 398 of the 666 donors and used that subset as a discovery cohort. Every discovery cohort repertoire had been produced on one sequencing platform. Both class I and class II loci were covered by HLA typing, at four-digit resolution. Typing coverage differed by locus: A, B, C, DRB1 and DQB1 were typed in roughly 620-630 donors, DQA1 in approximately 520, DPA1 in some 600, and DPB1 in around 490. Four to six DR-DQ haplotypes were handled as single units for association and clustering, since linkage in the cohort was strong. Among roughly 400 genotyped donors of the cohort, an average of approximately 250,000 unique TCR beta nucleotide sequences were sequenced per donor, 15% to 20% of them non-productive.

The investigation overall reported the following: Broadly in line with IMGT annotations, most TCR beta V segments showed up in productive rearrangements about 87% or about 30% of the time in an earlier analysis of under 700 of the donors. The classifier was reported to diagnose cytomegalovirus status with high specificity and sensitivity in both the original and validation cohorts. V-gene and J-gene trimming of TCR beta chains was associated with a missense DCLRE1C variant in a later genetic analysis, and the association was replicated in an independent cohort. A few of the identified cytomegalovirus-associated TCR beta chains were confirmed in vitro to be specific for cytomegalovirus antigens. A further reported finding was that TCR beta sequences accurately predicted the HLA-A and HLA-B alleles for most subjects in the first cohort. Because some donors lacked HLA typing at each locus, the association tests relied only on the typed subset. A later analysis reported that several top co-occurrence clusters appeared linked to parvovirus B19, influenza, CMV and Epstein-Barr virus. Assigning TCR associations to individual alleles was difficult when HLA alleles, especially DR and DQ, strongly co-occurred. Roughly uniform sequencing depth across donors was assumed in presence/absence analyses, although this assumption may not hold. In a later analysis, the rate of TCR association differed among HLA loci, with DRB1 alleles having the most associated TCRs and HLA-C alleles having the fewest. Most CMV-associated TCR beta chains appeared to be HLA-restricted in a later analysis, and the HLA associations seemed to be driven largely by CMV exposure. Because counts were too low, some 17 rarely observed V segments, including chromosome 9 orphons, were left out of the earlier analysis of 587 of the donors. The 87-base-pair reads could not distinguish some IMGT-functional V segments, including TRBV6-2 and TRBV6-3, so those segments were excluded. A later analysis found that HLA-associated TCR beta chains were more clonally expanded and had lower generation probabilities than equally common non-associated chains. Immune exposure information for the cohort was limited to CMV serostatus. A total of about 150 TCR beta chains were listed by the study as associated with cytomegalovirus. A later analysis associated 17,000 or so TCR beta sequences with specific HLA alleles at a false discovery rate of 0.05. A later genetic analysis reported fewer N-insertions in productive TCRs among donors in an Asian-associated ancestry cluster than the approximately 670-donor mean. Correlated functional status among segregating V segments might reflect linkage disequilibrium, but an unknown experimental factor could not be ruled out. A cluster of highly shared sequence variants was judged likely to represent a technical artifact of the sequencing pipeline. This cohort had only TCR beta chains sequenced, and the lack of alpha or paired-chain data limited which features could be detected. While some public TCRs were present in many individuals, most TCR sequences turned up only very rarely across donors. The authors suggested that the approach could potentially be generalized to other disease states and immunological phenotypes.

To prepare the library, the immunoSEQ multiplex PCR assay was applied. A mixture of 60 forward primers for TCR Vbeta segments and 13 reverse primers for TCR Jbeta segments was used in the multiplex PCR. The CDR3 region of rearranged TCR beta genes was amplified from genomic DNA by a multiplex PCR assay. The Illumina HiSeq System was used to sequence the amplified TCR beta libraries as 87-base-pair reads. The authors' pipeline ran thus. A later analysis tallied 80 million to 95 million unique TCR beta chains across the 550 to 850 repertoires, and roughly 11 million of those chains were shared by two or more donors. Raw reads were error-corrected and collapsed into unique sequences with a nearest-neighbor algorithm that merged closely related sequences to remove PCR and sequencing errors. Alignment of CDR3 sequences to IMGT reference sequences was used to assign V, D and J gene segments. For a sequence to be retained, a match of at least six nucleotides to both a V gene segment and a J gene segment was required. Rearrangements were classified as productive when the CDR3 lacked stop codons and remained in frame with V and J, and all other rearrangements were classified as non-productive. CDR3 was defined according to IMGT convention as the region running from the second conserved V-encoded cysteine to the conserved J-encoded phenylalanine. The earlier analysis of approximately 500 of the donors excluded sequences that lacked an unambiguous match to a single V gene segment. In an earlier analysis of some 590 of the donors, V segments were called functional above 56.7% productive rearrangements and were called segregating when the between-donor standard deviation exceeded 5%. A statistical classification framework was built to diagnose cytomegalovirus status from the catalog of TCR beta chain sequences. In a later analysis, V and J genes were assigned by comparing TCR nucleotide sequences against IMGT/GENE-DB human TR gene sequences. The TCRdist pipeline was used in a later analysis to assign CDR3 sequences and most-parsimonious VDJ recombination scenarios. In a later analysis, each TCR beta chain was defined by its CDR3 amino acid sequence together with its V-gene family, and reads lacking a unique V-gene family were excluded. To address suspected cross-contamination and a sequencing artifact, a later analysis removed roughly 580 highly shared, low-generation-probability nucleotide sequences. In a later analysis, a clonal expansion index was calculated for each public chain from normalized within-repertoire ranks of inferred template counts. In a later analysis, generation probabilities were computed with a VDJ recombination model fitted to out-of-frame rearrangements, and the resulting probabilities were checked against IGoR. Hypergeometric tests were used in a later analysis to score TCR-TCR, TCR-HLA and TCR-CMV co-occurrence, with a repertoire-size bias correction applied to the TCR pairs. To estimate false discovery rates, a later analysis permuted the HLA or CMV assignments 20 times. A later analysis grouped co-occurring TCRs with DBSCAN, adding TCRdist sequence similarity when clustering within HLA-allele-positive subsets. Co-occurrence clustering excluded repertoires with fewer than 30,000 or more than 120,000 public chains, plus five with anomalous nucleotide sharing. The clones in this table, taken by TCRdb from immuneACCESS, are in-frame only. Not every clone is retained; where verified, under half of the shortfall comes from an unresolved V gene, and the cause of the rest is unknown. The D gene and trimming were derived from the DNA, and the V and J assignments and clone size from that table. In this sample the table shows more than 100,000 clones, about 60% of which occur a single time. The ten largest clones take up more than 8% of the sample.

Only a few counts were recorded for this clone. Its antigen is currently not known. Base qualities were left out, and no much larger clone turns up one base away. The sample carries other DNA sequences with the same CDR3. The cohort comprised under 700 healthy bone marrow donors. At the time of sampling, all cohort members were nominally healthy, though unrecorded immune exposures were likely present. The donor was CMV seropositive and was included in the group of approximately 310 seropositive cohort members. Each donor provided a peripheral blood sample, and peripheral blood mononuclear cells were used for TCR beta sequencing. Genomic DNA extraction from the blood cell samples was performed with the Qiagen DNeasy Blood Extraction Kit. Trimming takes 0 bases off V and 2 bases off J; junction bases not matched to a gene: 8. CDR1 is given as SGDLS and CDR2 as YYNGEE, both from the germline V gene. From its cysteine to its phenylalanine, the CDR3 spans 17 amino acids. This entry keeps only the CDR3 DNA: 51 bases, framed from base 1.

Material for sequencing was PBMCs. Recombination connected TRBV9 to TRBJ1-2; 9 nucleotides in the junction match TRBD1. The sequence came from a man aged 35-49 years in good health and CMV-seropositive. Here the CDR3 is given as CASSVGFRDRVNYGYTF. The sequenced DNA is TGTGCCAGCAGCGTAGGGTTTAGGGACAGGGTGAACTATGGCTACACCTTC.